Each of the 12 T cell receptor beta chains below was sequenced from the same sample in a study of blood T cell repertoires in COVID-19. Libraries were prepared by immunoSEQ multiplex PCR; TCRdb keeps only in-frame clonotypes and omits some of them. Of 150,000 to 200,000 clones listed, more than 70% were seen once; the top ten hold approximately 6%. The sample taken for sequencing was PBMCs or T cells enriched from blood (not recorded which). Receptors were obtained from a man in his forties who had recovered from COVID-19.

The V call is TRBV10-1, the J call TRBJ2-1; 10 bases line up with TRBD1. CDR1 WNHNN and CDR2 SYGVQD come from the germline V gene (reference sequence). The CDR3 loop spans 15 amino acids. Germline trimming cut 4 bases from V and 5 bases from J; bases unmatched to any gene: 5. The CDR3 is CASSAGTGVNNEQFF. The DNA of the CDR3 is TGCGCCAGCAGTGCCGGGACAGGGGTTAACAATGAGCAGTTCTTC.

V is TRBV27 and J is TRBJ2-7; TRBD1 agrees at 9 bases. Trimming removed 6 bases from V and 3 bases from J; junction bases left unmatched: 6. Germline V gives CDR1 MNHEY, CDR2 SMNVEV (reference sequence). The CDR3 has 14 residues. This CDR3 reads CASRKQGADYEQYF. CDR3 DNA: TGTGCCAGCAGGAAACAGGGGGCTGACTACGAGCAGTACTTC.

This chain uses TRBV14 with TRBJ1-6; D may be TRBD1 (6 bases). V was shortened by 0 bases and J by 10 bases, with 7 bases between the two germline ends. This CDR3 is 13 amino acids long. Germline V gene data show CDR1 as SGHDN and CDR2 as FVKESK. The CDR3 region has the DNA TGTGCCAGCAGCCAAGACAGGGGCTCACCCCTCCACTTT. Protein product: CASSQDRGSPLHF.

This chain links TRBV10-3 with TRBJ1-2; 7 bases are a match to TRBD1. The CDR3 is 13 amino acids. The V gene's germline CDR1 is ENHRY and CDR2 SYGVKD. The V and J ends lost 4 bases and 3 bases, in that order; junction bases with no gene match: 2. The CDR3 nucleotides read TGTGCCATCAGTGTTCAGGGGGACTATGGCTACACCTTC. Its translation: CAISVQGDYGYTF.

This clone was detected only a few times. The chain is built from TRBV12-3 or TRBV12-4 and TRBJ2-7; 7 bases match TRBD2. CDR3 size: 12 residues. The V and J ends lost 3 bases and 4 bases, in that order; junction bases with no gene match: 0. The CDR3 is CASSFGRYEQYF. The CDR3, as DNA: TGTGCCAGCAGTTTCGGGAGGTACGAGCAGTACTTC.

The rearrangement uses TRBV5-1 and TRBJ2-2, with 7 bases lining up with TRBD2. Trimming took 1 base from V and 1 from J; bases not matched to a gene: 4. CDR1 and CDR2 from the germline V gene are SGHRS and YFSETQ. The CDR3 is 16 residues long. The CDR3 coding sequence is TGCGCCAGCAGCTTGTCCCCGGGGGGGAACACCGGGGAGCTGTTTTTT. It encodes CASSLSPGGNTGELFF.

This chain connects TRBV21-1 to TRBJ1-1. TRBV21-1 is a listed pseudogene. There are 15 residues in the CDR3. The CDR3 nucleotides read TGTGCCAGCAGCAAAGGCGGGCGGCTGAACACTGAAGCTTTCTTT. It encodes CASSKGGRLNTEAFF.

This rearrangement joins TRBV9 to TRBJ1-5; TRBD1 agrees at 8 bases. The CDR3 consists of 16 residues. CDR1 and CDR2 from the germline V gene are SGDLS and YYNGEE. V trimming: 4 bases; J trimming: 0 bases; junction bases outside the gene matches: 6. The CDR3 spells CASSQGTGYSNQPQHF. CDR3 DNA: TGTGCCAGCAGCCAGGGGACAGGCTATAGCAATCAGCCCCAGCATTTT.

The chain recombines TRBV7-6 with TRBJ2-5, with 12 nucleotides matching TRBD2. The ends lost 4 bases at V and 3 bases at J; junction bases unmatched: 3. The CDR3 is 15 amino acids. From germline, CDR1 is SGHVS and CDR2 FNYEAQ. Written as DNA, the CDR3 is TGTGCCAGCAGCTCCAGACTAGCGGGGGAAGAGACCCAGTACTTC. Translated, it gives CASSSRLAGEETQYF.

This chain uses TRBV10-1 with TRBJ2-7, with 8 bases identical to TRBD1. The CDR3 is 12 amino acids. The V gene's germline CDR1 is WNHNN and CDR2 SYGVQD (reference sequence). With 8 bases clipped from V and 2 bases from J, the junction kept 2 bases outside the gene matches. CDR3: CASGQGPYEQYF. The DNA of the CDR3 is TGCGCCAGCGGACAGGGTCCCTACGAGCAGTACTTC.

The chain links TRBV30 to TRBJ1-2; 8 bases match TRBD1. CDR1 and CDR2 from the germline V gene are GTSNPN and SVGIG (reference sequence). V lost 5 bases and J lost 3; bases outside the gene matches: 5. The CDR3 totals 13 residues. The CDR3 DNA reads as TGTGCCTGGGCTGGACAGGGCTACTATGGCTACACCTTC. As protein: CAWAGQGYYGYTF.

In its sample, this clone was seen once. The chain has TRBV7-3 and TRBJ2-7, with 7 bases that match TRBD2. With V trimmed by 4 bases and J by 4 bases, 10 bases remained unmatched. The V gene's germline CDR1 is SGHTA and CDR2 FQGTGA. The CDR3 spans 15 residues. DNA for the CDR3: TGTGCCAGCAGCTATTCTCCGGGGGGAAATTACGAGCAGTACTTC. This codes for CASSYSPGGNYEQYF.